These 29 T cell receptor beta chains were all obtained from the same sample, sequenced in a study of T-cell memory formation after mild COVID-19. TCRdb redid the calling of the 5' RACE reads with MiXCR, one entry per CDR3 protein. The sample holds roughly 62,000 distinct CDR3 sequences, 9% to 9.5% seen once. The sample was PBMCs or a T cell subset sorted from them (not recorded which). Receptor source: a man between 18 and 35 years old who had mild COVID-19 (a few samples of this study predate the infection). Cell type and time point are not known.

This clonotype appeared a few times. The chain couples TRBV7-2 to TRBJ1-2, with D perhaps TRBD1 (6 bases). V shed 3 bases and J shed 5 bases, with 13 bases lying between them. The CDR3 totals 14 residues. CDR1 and CDR2 (germline): SGHTA, FQGNSA. The CDR3 here is CASSFGGRGYGYTF. Written as DNA, the CDR3 is TGTGCCAGCAGCTTTGGGGGCCGGGGATATGGCTACACCTTC.

This clonotype has more than one count but fewer than ten. This chain connects TRBV6-5 to TRBJ1-6; 9 positions agree with TRBD1. Germline V lookup: CDR1 MNHEY, CDR2 SVGAGI. Trimming at V came to 2 bases and at J to 7 bases, leaving 6 bases not matched to a gene. The CDR3 is 16 residues long. CDR3 sequence: CASSYMVQGANSPLHF. The CDR3 nucleotides read TGTGCCAGCAGTTACATGGTACAGGGGGCAAATTCACCCCTCCACTTT.

The J gene is TRBJ1-3, the V gene TRBV29-1; D perhaps matches TRBD1 (5 bases). The CDR3 consists of 11 residues. Trimming stripped 7 bases from V and 8 bases from J, with 12 bases between. CDR1 SQVTM and CDR2 ANQGSEA come from the germline V gene. Here the CDR3 DNA reads TGCAGCGCCCAGGAAGGGGACACCATATATTTT. It encodes CSAQEGDTIYF.

The J gene is TRBJ1-2, the V gene TRBV4-3; 8 bases align to TRBD1. Germline trimming cut 5 bases from V and 6 bases from J; bases unmatched to any gene: 5. CDR3 length: 13 residues. Per the germline V gene, CDR1 is LGHNA and CDR2 is YSLEER. The CDR3 sequence is CASSSRTGNGYTF. Written as DNA, the CDR3 is TGCGCCAGCAGCTCCCGGACAGGGAATGGCTACACCTTC.

The sample holds a few counts of this clonotype. The V gene is TRBV3-1, the J gene TRBJ2-7; 9 bases map to TRBD1. The CDR3 is 16 amino acids. The junction had 7 bases not matched to a gene; V was cut back by 3 bases and J by 1 base. Germline CDR1 is LGHDT and CDR2 is YNNKEL (reference sequence). The CDR3 here is CASSQPGQGLSYEQYF. Written as DNA, the CDR3 is TGTGCCAGCAGCCAGCCGGGACAGGGTTTATCCTACGAGCAGTACTTC.

This clonotype was observed a handful of times. The genes are TRBV6-5 and TRBJ2-5; 7 bases align to TRBD2. The CDR3 sequence is 13 residues long. The V gene end was trimmed by 0 bases and the J gene end by 7 bases; junction bases not matched to a gene: 2. Germline V CDR1 and CDR2: MNHEY, SVGAGI. CDR3 DNA sequence: TGTGCCAGCAGTTACTCCCCGGGGGGGACCCAGTACTTC. Its translation is CASSYSPGGTQYF.

The chain combines TRBV6-5 with TRBJ1-2; no firm D call. In germline, CDR1 is MNHEY, CDR2 SVGAGI. This CDR3 has 15 residues. Trimming took off 0 bases at V and 3 bases at J, with 11 bases between the two ends. This CDR3 is CASSYSISTDYGYTF. The CDR3 DNA follows: TGTGCCAGCAGTTACTCGATAAGTACGGACTATGGCTACACCTTC.

This clonotype was recorded at least ten times. The chain couples TRBV2 to TRBJ2-1, with D possibly being TRBD1 (6 bases). The CDR3 covers 11 residues. The ends were cut back, 6 bases at V and 10 bases at J, with 10 bases in the middle. The germline CDR1 and CDR2 sequences are SNHLY and FYNNEI. The CDR3 is CASRGAGEQFF. The CDR3 DNA reads as TGTGCCAGCAGGGGGGCTGGGGAGCAGTTCTTC.

A few counts support this clonotype. J is TRBJ1-1 and V is TRBV20-1; D unclear. The CDR3 loop spans 12 amino acids. Germline-derived CDR1 and CDR2 are DFQATT and SNEGSKA (reference sequence). V shed 6 bases and J shed 4 bases, with 12 bases lying between them. DNA for the CDR3: TGCAGTGCCCGAAGGGAGGGCACTGAAGCTTTCTTT. It encodes CSARREGTEAFF.

V and J are TRBV12-5 and TRBJ2-7; no reliable D call. V was pared by 7 bases and J by 4 bases, with 14 bases between. Germline CDR1 reads LGHNT; CDR2 reads FRNRAP. CDR3 length equals 13 residues. CDR3 in amino acids: CASVEKDRYEQYF. In DNA, the CDR3 is TGTGCTAGTGTGGAAAAGGACCGGTACGAGCAGTACTTC.

This clonotype was found a few times. The chain employs TRBV3-1 and TRBJ2-2, with D perhaps TRBD1 or TRBD2 (6 bases each). V shed 8 bases and J shed 4 bases, with 20 bases lying between them. The CDR3 runs to 16 residues. Germline CDR1 and CDR2: LGHDT and YNNKEL (reference sequence). The CDR3 DNA reads as TGTGCCAGCGCCCAAACTTGGGGGGCCGGCACCGGGGAGCTGTTTTTT. It encodes CASAQTWGAGTGELFF.

In this sample, this clonotype turned up a few times. This rearrangement joins TRBV12-3 or TRBV12-4 to TRBJ2-4; TRBD2 agrees at 10 bases. V shed 2 bases, J shed 7 bases, and the junction held 5 bases outside the gene matches. CDR3 length: 15 amino acids. This CDR3 is CASSLSSGGLNIQYF. In nucleotides, the CDR3 is TGTGCCAGCAGTTTATCTAGCGGGGGTTTGAACATTCAGTACTTC.

This clonotype was detected a few times. This chain links TRBV6-6 with TRBJ2-2, with D possibly matching TRBD2 (5 bases). CDR3 length equals 15 residues. Trimming left V 0 bases short and J 3 bases short, with 8 bases between. Germline values: CDR1 MNHNY, CDR2 SVGAGI (reference sequence). The CDR3 reads CASSYSNGDTGELFF. The CDR3 nucleotides read TGTGCCAGCAGTTACTCGAACGGGGACACCGGGGAGCTGTTTTTT.

CDR3 sequence (DNA): TGCGCCAGCGGGCCGGACGGTGGCACTGAAGCTTTCTTT. This translates into CASGPDGGTEAFF. The gene calls are TRBV5-1 and TRBJ1-1; D gene uncertain. Germline values: CDR1 SGHRS, CDR2 YFSETQ. Trimming pared 7 bases from V and 4 bases from J, leaving 14 bases between. The CDR3 extends over 13 amino acids. The full variable domain, with the rest looked up from reference TRBV5-1 and TRBJ1-1, is KAGVTQTPRYLIKTRGQQVTLSCSPISGHRSVSWYQQTPGQGLQFLFEYFSETQRNKGNFPGRFSGRQFSNSRSEMNVSTLELGDSALYLCASGPDGGTEAFFGQGTRLTVV.

The V gene is TRBV6-4, the J gene TRBJ2-3, with TRBD2 identical over 7 bases. The CDR3 contains 13 residues. Trimming at V came to 0 bases and at J to 8 bases, leaving 2 bases not matched to a gene. Germline values: CDR1 MRHNA, CDR2 SNTAGT. The CDR3 region has the DNA TGTGCCAGCAGTGACTCGGGGGGGTCTACGCAGTATTTT. Residues: CASSDSGGSTQYF.

There are a few counts of this clonotype. V is TRBV5-1 and J is TRBJ2-1; the D call may be TRBD1 or TRBD2 (6 bases each). V lost 0 bases and J lost 9, with 13 bases in between. Germline-derived CDR1 and CDR2 are SGHRS and YFSETQ. This CDR3 has 14 residues. In DNA form, the CDR3 reads TGCGCCAGCAGCTTGGCGGAGGGGGGCGGTGAGCAGTTCTTC. This gives the protein CASSLAEGGGEQFF.

V usage is TRBV5-1 and J usage is TRBJ1-5; D may be TRBD1 (5 bases). Trimming cost V 8 bases and J 7 bases, with 19 bases left between them. Germline lookup yields CDR1 SGHRS and CDR2 YFSETQ. This CDR3 contains 14 residues. CDR3 region: CARSGPRARQPQHF. Here the CDR3 DNA reads TGCGCCAGGAGTGGACCCAGGGCAAGGCAGCCCCAGCATTTT.

This chain connects TRBV7-3 to TRBJ2-1; TRBD1 matches 7 bases. Germline-derived CDR1 and CDR2 are SGHTA and FQGTGA. V shed 3 bases and J 9 bases; nucleotides not matched to a gene: 5. The CDR3 is 13 residues long. The DNA of the CDR3 is TGTGCCAGCAGCTTGGCAGGGGGATCTGAGCAGTTCTTC. This gives the protein CASSLAGGSEQFF.

The table lists this clonotype with a few counts. The V call is TRBV5-1, the J call TRBJ2-2; possible D gene TRBD1, 6 bases. Trimming removed 1 base from V and 4 bases from J, with 14 bases in between. Germline V gene sequence: CDR1 SGHRS, CDR2 YFSETQ. This CDR3 is 16 amino acids long. This CDR3 is CASSLRAGVTTGELFF. The CDR3, as DNA: TGCGCCAGCAGCTTGCGTGCAGGGGTTACCACCGGGGAGCTGTTTTTT.

This clonotype was observed a handful of times. The gene calls are TRBV20-1 and TRBJ2-5; D not resolved. V shed 3 bases and J shed 1 base, with 12 bases lying between them. CDR1 and CDR2 from the germline V gene are DFQATT and SNEGSKA (reference sequence). The CDR3 has 14 residues. This chain's CDR3 is CSARWATLQETQYF. As DNA, the CDR3 is TGCAGTGCTAGGTGGGCGACCCTCCAAGAGACCCAGTACTTC.

This clonotype has only a few counts. The chain carries TRBV7-9 and TRBJ1-1, with TRBD1 as a possible D gene (5 bases). Per germline, CDR1 SEHNR and CDR2 FQNEAQ (reference sequence). The CDR3 extends over 16 amino acids. With 6 bases removed from V and 1 base from J, the gap between germline ends came to 18 bases. In DNA form, the CDR3 reads TGTGCCAGCAGTCGGGGCCAGTCTAGTGGGAACACTGAAGCTTTCTTT. It yields the protein CASSRGQSSGNTEAFF.

This clonotype was recorded at least ten times. The chain combines TRBV5-1 with TRBJ2-5; possibly TRBD1 or TRBD2 for D (6 bases each). V lost 0 bases to trimming and J lost 3 bases, with 15 bases between them. This CDR3 contains 16 residues. The V gene's germline CDR1 is SGHRS and CDR2 YFSETQ. In DNA, the CDR3 is TGCGCCAGCAGCTTGGCCCCGGGGGCCAACAAAGAGACCCAGTACTTC. It is translated as CASSLAPGANKETQYF. The full variable domain, rest sourced from reference TRBV5-1 and TRBJ2-5, is KAGVTQTPRYLIKTRGQQVTLSCSPISGHRSVSWYQQTPGQGLQFLFEYFSETQRNKGNFPGRFSGRQFSNSRSEMNVSTLELGDSALYLCASSLAPGANKETQYFGPGTRLLVL.

This clonotype turned up a few times. The chain couples TRBV18 to TRBJ2-7, with TRBD1 identical over 7 bases. Germline V CDR1 and CDR2: KGHSH, LQKENI. The V gene end was trimmed by 1 base and the J gene end by 2 bases; junction bases not matched to a gene: 2. The CDR3 has 14 residues. The DNA of the CDR3 is TGTGCCAGCTCACCACGCAGGGGGACCTACGAGCAGTACTTC. It translates to CASSPRRGTYEQYF. The full variable domain, rest sourced from reference TRBV18 and TRBJ2-7, is NAGVMQNPRHLVRRRGQEARLRCSPMKGHSHVYWYRQLPEEGLKFMVYLQKENIIDESGMPKERFSAEFPKEGPSILRIQQVVRGDSAAYFCASSPRRGTYEQYFGPGTRLTVT.

This clonotype was observed once. This chain uses TRBV20-1 with TRBJ1-2; TRBD1 matches 7 bases. Losses at the gene ends were 0 bases for V and 2 bases for J; bases not matched to a gene: 6. Germline CDR1 reads DFQATT; CDR2 reads SNEGSKA (reference sequence). This CDR3 has 15 amino acids. The CDR3 DNA follows: TGCAGTGCTAGAGATGAGGCAGGGGGAAACTATGGCTACACCTTC. This sequence encodes CSARDEAGGNYGYTF.

This clonotype was detected a few times. The J gene is TRBJ2-3, the V gene TRBV25-1; D is unclear. The CDR3 sequence is 13 residues long. The ends were cut back, 5 bases at V and 5 bases at J, with 11 bases in the middle. Germline V gives CDR1 MGHDK, CDR2 SYGVNS. The CDR3 region is CASSLDGGDTQYF. The DNA for the CDR3 is TGTGCCAGCAGTCTCGACGGTGGAGATACGCAGTATTTT.

This clonotype was detected only a few times. This chain links TRBV12-3 or TRBV12-4 with TRBJ1-1; tentatively, D is TRBD1 (6 bases). The V end was cut by 3 bases, the J end by 0 bases, with 11 bases between. This CDR3 region has 15 residues. The CDR3 sequence: CASSLQGSLNTEAFF. The CDR3 nucleotides are TGTGCCAGCAGTTTGCAGGGGAGCTTGAACACTGAAGCTTTCTTT.

This chain links TRBV12-3 or TRBV12-4 with TRBJ2-6; 7 nucleotides agree with TRBD1. Germline trimming cut 5 bases from V and 0 bases from J; bases unmatched to any gene: 4. The CDR3 loop spans 16 amino acids. This chain's CDR3 is CASSPNRGSGANVLTF. The CDR3 DNA reads TGTGCCAGCAGTCCAAACAGGGGCTCTGGGGCCAACGTCCTGACTTTC.

This clonotype was picked up a small number of times. This chain joins TRBV3-1 and TRBJ1-2, with D uncertain. Trimming took off 0 bases at V and 0 bases at J, with 14 bases between the two ends. CDR3 length equals 17 residues. CDR1 and CDR2 (germline): LGHDT, YNNKEL (reference sequence). CDR3 in DNA: TGTGCCAGCAGCCAAGAGGGATCCTTATCCTCTAACTATGGCTACACCTTC. As protein: CASSQEGSLSSNYGYTF.

This clonotype was seen at least ten times. V and J are TRBV7-2 and TRBJ2-7, with D unresolved. Trimming left V 5 bases short and J 2 bases short, with 4 bases between. Per the germline V gene, CDR1 is SGHTA and CDR2 is FQGNSA. This CDR3 region has 11 residues. The CDR3 DNA follows: TGTGCCAGCAGCGCAGCCTACGAGCAGTACTTC. Residues: CASSAAYEQYF.